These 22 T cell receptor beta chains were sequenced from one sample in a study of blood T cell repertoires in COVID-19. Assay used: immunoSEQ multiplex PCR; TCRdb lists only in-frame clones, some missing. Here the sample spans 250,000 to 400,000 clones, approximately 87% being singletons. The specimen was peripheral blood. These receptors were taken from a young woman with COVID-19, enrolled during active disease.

The CDR3 is CASSFLTGSGTEAFF. The CDR3 DNA reads TGTGCCAGCAGCTTCCTCACGGGGTCGGGAACTGAAGCTTTCTTT. The rearrangement links TRBV5-6 to TRBJ1-1; D remains unclear. CDR1 and CDR2 (germline): SGHDT, YYEEEE. V shed 2 bases and J shed 5 bases, with 16 bases lying between them. The CDR3 has 15 amino acids.

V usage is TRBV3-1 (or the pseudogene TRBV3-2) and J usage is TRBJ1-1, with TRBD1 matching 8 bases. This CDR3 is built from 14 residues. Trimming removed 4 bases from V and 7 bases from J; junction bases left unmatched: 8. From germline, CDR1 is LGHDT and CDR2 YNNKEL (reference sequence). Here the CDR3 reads CASSPRNRGSEAFF. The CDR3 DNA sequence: TGTGCCAGCAGCCCAAGGAACAGGGGGAGTGAAGCTTTCTTT.

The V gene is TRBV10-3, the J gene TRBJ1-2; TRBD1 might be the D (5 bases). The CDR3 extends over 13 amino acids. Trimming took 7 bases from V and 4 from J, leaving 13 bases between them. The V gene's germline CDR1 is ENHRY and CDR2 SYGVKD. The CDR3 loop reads CAITKDSLYGYTF. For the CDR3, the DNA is TGTGCCATCACCAAAGACAGCCTCTATGGCTACACCTTC.

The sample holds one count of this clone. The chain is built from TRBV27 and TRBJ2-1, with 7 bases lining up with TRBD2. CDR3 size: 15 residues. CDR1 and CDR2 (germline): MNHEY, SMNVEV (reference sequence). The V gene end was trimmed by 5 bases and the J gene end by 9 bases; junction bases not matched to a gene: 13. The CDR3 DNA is TGTGCCAGCAGTCTTAATCGACTAGCTAGGAGTGAGCAGTTCTTC. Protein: CASSLNRLARSEQFF.

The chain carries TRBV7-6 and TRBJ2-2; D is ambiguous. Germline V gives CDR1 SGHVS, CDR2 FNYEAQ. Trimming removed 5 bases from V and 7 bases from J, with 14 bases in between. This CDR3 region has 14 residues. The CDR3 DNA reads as TGTGCCAGCAGCCTGACGGAGATTGGCGGGGAGCTGTTTTTT. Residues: CASSLTEIGGELFF.

The CDR3 nucleotides are TGTGCCAGCAGCTTACCCCCCGGGGGCTACACCTTC. Translated: CASSLPPGGYTF. V gene TRBV7-9 combines with J gene TRBJ1-2; D unresolved. Between the trimmed V and J ends, which lost 2 bases and 8 bases, there was a span of 9 bases. This CDR3 has 12 residues. Germline V gene data show CDR1 as SEHNR and CDR2 as FQNEAQ (reference sequence).

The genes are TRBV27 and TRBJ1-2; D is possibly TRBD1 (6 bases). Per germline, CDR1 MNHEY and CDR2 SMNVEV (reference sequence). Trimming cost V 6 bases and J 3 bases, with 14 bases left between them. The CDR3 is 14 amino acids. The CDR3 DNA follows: TGTGCCAGCAGATACCGGGACACCTACTATGGCTACACCTTC. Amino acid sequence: CASRYRDTYYGYTF.

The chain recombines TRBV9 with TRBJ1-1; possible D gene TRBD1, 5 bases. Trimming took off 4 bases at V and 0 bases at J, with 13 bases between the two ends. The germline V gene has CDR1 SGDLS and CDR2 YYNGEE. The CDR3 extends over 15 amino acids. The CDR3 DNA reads TGTGCCAGCAGCCCGGGGACTGGAATGAACACTGAAGCTTTCTTT. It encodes CASSPGTGMNTEAFF. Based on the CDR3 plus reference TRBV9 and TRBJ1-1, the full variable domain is DSGVTQTPKHLITATGQRVTLRCSPRSGDLSVYWYQQSLDQGLQFLIQYYNGEERAKGNILERFSAQQFPDLHSELNLSSLELGDSALYFCASSPGTGMNTEAFFGQGTRLTVV.

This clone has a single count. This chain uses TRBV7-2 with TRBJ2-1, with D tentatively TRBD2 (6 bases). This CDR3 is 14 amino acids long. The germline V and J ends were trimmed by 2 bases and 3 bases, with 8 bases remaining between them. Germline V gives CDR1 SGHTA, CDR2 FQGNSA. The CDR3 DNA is TGTGCCAGCAGCTTACGGACTAACTACAATGAGCAGTTCTTC. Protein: CASSLRTNYNEQFF.

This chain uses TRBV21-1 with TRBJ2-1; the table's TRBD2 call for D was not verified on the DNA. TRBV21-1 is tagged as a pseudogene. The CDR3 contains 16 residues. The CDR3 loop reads CASTHFQSGRYNEQFF. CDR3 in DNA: TGTGCCAGCACCCACTTCCAATCCGGGAGGTACAATGAGCAGTTCTTC.

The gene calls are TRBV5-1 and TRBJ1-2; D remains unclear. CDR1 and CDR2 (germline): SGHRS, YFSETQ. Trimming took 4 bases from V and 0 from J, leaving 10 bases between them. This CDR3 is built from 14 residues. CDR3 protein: CASSLSPTNYGYTF. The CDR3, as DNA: TGCGCCAGCAGCCTGAGCCCGACTAACTATGGCTACACCTTC.

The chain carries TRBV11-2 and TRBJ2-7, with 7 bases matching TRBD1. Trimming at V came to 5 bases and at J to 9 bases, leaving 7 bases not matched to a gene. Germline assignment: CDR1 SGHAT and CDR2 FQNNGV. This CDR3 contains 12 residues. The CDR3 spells CASSLTYRGQYF. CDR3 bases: TGTGCCAGCAGCCTAACCTACAGGGGGCAGTACTTC. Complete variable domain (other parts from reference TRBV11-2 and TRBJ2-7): EAGVAQSPRYKIIEKRQSVAFWCNPISGHATLYWYQQILGQGPKLLIQFQNNGVVDDSQLPKDRFSAERLKGVDSTLKIQPAKLEDSAVYLCASSLTYRGQYFGPGTRLTVT.

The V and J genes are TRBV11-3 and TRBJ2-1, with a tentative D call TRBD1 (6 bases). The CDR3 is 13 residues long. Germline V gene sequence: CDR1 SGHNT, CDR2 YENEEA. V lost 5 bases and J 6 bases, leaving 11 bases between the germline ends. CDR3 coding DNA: TGTGCCAGCAGCCCTGGGGGCGGCAATGAGCAGTTCTTC. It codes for CASSPGGGNEQFF.

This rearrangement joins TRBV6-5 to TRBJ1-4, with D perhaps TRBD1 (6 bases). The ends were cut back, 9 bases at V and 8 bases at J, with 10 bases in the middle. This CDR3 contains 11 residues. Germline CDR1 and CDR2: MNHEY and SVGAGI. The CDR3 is CARKDREKLFF. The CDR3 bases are TGTGCCAGGAAAGACAGGGAAAAACTGTTTTTT.

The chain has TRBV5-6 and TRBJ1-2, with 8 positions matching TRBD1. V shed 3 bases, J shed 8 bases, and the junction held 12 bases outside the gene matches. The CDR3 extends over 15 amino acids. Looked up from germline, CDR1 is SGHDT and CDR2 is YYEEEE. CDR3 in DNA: TGTGCCAGCAGCTCCTTGGACAGGGAGGTTGAGGGCTACACCTTC. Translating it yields CASSSLDREVEGYTF.

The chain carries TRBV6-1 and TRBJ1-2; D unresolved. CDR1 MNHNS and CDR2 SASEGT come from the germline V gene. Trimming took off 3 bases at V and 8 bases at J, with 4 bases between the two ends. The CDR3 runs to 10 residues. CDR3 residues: CASSERGYTF. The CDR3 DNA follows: TGTGCCAGCAGTGAGAGGGGCTACACCTTC.

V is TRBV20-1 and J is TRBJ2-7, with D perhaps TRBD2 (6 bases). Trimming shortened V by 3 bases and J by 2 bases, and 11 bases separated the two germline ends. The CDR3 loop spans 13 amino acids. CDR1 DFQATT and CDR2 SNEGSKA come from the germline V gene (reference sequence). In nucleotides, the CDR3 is TGCAGTGCTAGTCCCCGACTAGCCTACGAGCAGTACTTC. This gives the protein CSASPRLAYEQYF.

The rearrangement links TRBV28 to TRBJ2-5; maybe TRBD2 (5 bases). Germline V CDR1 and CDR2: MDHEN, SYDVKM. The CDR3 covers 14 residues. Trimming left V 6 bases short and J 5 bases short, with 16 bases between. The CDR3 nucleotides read TGTGCCAGCAGCCTCGTTGAGGGAAGTGAGACCCAGTACTTC. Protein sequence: CASSLVEGSETQYF.

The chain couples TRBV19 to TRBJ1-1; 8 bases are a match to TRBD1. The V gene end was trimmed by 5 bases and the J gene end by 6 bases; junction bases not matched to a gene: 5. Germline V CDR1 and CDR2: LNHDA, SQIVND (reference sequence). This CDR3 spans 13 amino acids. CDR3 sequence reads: CASSRTGRPEAFF. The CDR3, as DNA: TGTGCCAGTAGTCGGACAGGGCGGCCTGAAGCTTTCTTT.

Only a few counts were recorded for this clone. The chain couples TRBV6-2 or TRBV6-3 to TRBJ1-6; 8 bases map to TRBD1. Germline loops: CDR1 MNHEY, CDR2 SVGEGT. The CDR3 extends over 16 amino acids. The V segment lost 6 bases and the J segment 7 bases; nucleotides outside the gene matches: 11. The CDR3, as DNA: TGTGCCAGCAGCCCAGACCGGACAGGGAGGAATTCACCCCTCCACTTT. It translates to CASSPDRTGRNSPLHF.

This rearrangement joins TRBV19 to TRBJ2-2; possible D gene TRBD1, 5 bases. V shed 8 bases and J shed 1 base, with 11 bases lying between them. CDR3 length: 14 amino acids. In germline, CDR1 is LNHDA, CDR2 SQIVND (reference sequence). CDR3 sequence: CASGQVWNTGELFF. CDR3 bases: TGTGCCAGTGGACAAGTATGGAACACCGGGGAGCTGTTTTTT.

The CDR3: CAVRSGLNTEAFF. CDR3 DNA sequence: TGTGCCGTTCGCTCAGGCTTGAACACTGAAGCTTTCTTT. The V and J genes are TRBV28 and TRBJ1-1; no clear D gene. Germline V gene sequence: CDR1 MDHEN, CDR2 SYDVKM. The length of the CDR3 is 13 residues. Between the trimmed V and J ends, which lost 11 bases and 0 bases, there was a span of 13 bases.